What follows describes a single T cell receptor (beta chain). Its antigen remains undetermined. The input lacks base qualities; no much larger clone sits a single base away. The immunoSEQ Assay, a bias-controlled multiplex PCR, was used to amplify TCRbeta CDR3 regions from genomic DNA. The paper's data handling went like this. The number of nucleated cells in each sample was estimated by amplification of reference gene primers within the assay. To quantify the absolute abundance of each unique TCRbeta CDR3 rearrangement, sequence reads were collapsed and filtered. For each sample, productive Simpson clonality was calculated as the square root of Simpson's diversity index over productive rearrangements. This is the immuneACCESS table as TCRdb keeps it, with only in-frame sequences that have V and J called. A part of the clones is gone; compared with another copy, unresolved V genes explain less than half, and the rest is unexplained. Clone size and the V and J calls come from that table; the DNA yielded D and trimming. The table for this sample lists under 300,000 clones; around 92% of them were counted only once. Roughly 1.8% of the sample goes to the ten largest clones.

Participants in the prospective study were enrolled through a virtual design, were aged roughly 18 to 100 years, and lived in approximately 25 United States geographic areas. Cohort assignment in the prospective study relied on participant-reported clinical history from a screening survey and a study questionnaire. Recovered participants in ImmuneRACE Cohort 3 were defined as having two consecutive negative NP/OP PCR tests, clearance from a healthcare professional, or resolution of symptoms. Mobile phlebotomists in the prospective study collected whole blood, serum and a nasopharyngeal or oropharyngeal swab from every participant. Prospective study participants could optionally give additional blood draws and questionnaires over an approximately two-month period. Before DNA extraction, prospective study blood samples were shipped either frozen or at room temperature. The V end loses 7 bases and the J end loses 0 bases, and a stretch of 12 bases separates them. Spanning cysteine to phenylalanine, the CDR3 consists of 14 amino acids. The retained sequence is limited to the CDR3, 42 bases, with the frame set at the first base. CDR1 and CDR2 are read off the germline V gene (reference sequence) as GTSNPN and SVGIG.

This sample is drawn from a study of blood T cell repertoires in COVID-19 (dated by TCRdb to the early 2020s). For the wider study: Samples from collaborators originated in the United States, Italy and Spain and spanned both the acute and convalescent phases of COVID-19. The prospective study material was composed of cDNA or gDNA derived from T cells, B-cell-depleted T cells, or PBMCs. Deeply sampled blood TCRbeta repertoires from subjects exposed to, actively infected with, or recovered from COVID-19 were included in the dataset. The repertoires were made available in a free public database intended to serve as a resource for research on the immune response to SARS-CoV-2. Samples were obtained from the ongoing ImmuneRACE study (first 160 participants) and from about 1,300 subjects provided by 6 global collaborators. A de-identified subject ID, COVID-19 status, age in years and sex were almost always included in the sample metadata. Where available, HLA class I and class II types were obtained from metadata supplied by the sample provider rather than from assay-based typing.

General findings and caveats noted by the study authors: The amount of clinical and demographic metadata varied by source and participant and was provided uncurated.

The specimen was PBMCs or T cells enriched from blood (not recorded which). The sequence joins TRBV30 to TRBJ1-4; the D region possibly corresponds to TRBD1 (6 bases align). This receptor was obtained from an older woman who had recovered from COVID-19. The sequenced DNA: TGTGCCTCGAGGGGGGGGACAACTAATGAAAAACTGTTTTTT. The encoded protein is CASRGGTTNEKLFF.